This paragraph reports one T cell receptor beta chain. Its antigen is unidentified. This entry is derived from a study of CD8 T cells in Susac syndrome. Study summary: Patients with Susac syndrome, at blood draw, were therapy-naive, on corticosteroids, or on intravenous immunoglobulin alone. General observations from the study: The authors acknowledged that their TCR sequencing and HLA analysis involved a relatively small number of individuals.

Patients having Susac syndrome satisfied recently defined diagnostic criteria for definite or probable disease. TEMRA cells were enriched by FACS, while CD8+ and CD4+ T cells were obtained through a negative isolation that was performed magnetically. There are 13 residues in the CDR3. Looked up from germline, CDR1 is MDHEN and CDR2 is SYDVKM. V lost 7 bases to trimming and J lost 6 bases; unmatched junction nucleotides: 8. RNA was extracted with the RNeasy kit, and a quantity of about 0.45 to 1 ug was reverse transcribed using random hexamers. TCRdb re-called the immunoSEQ multiplex PCR reads through MiXCR, storing one row per CDR3 protein. The sample yields roughly 200,000 distinct CDR3 sequences, around nine tenths seen once.

V and J are TRBV28 and TRBJ1-2; 7 bases line up with TRBD1. Material for sequencing was CD4+ T cells from PBMCs. This receptor was obtained from a human donor with Susac syndrome. The CDR3 protein is CASTMVGGDGYTF. CDR3 DNA sequence: TGTGCCAGCACCATGGTAGGGGGCGATGGCTACACCTTC.